The 22 T cell receptor beta chains reported below all come from one sample, sequenced in a study of response to subunit inactivated influenza vaccine. TCRdb redid the calling of the RT-PCR reads with MiXCR, one entry per CDR3 protein. The table includes about 540,000 distinct CDR3 sequences, approximately 20% detected once. This same sample was also taken into another study, of T cells expressing NK-cell markers. That report adds: TCR beta libraries carry UMIs added by 5'RACE template switching.

This specimen was CD4+ T cells sorted from PBMCs, taken 12 days after vaccination. These receptors were taken from a man in his fifties who received an inactivated influenza vaccine.

This clonotype was detected only a few times. The chain carries TRBV20-1 and TRBJ2-1; a possible D gene is TRBD2 (5 bases). This CDR3 is built from 16 residues. CDR1 and CDR2 from the germline V gene are DFQATT and SNEGSKA (reference sequence). The V and J ends lost 3 bases and 0 bases respectively, with 15 bases between them. The CDR3: CSARSSRRSSYNEQFF. CDR3 bases: TGCAGTGCTAGGTCTTCGCGGAGGAGCTCCTACAATGAGCAGTTCTTC.

The V gene is TRBV5-5, the J gene TRBJ2-3; 8 nucleotides align to TRBD2. The CDR3 extends over 17 amino acids. The V gene end was trimmed by 0 bases and the J gene end by 2 bases; junction bases not matched to a gene: 8. The germline V gene has CDR1 SGHKS and CDR2 YYEKEE (reference sequence). CDR3 sequence (DNA): TGTGCCAGCAGCTTGGTTAAGCTAGCGGGTCCCACAGATACGCAGTATTTT. This gives the protein CASSLVKLAGPTDTQYF.

The rearrangement joins TRBV20-1 to TRBJ2-3, with 7 positions matching TRBD2. This CDR3 is built from 15 residues. Trimming at V came to 3 bases and at J to 2 bases, leaving 8 bases not matched to a gene. Germline V gene lookup returns CDR1 DFQATT and CDR2 SNEGSKA (reference sequence). CDR3 residues: CSASRSGTFTDTQYF. The CDR3 DNA follows: TGCAGTGCTAGTCGGAGCGGGACTTTCACAGATACGCAGTATTTT.

This clonotype has just a few counts. The V and J genes are TRBV27 and TRBJ2-2; perhaps TRBD2 as D (6 bases). V shed 2 bases and J shed 5 bases, with 15 bases lying between them. CDR3 size: 16 residues. Germline CDR1 reads MNHEY; CDR2 reads SMNVEV (reference sequence). The CDR3: CASSLIGGASTGELFF. The CDR3 nucleotides are TGTGCCAGCAGTTTAATCGGGGGAGCGAGTACCGGGGAGCTGTTTTTT.

This clonotype was seen a handful of times. V and J are TRBV5-5 and TRBJ2-3; 7 bases align to TRBD2. The CDR3 spans 17 residues. Trimming removed 1 base from V and 1 base from J; junction bases left unmatched: 9. Germline assignment: CDR1 SGHKS and CDR2 YYEKEE (reference sequence). DNA for the CDR3: TGTGCCAGCAGCTTGTACACGGGCGGGAGCGGCACAGATACGCAGTATTTT. This sequence encodes CASSLYTGGSGTDTQYF.

The chain employs TRBV6-2 or TRBV6-3 and TRBJ2-1, with D tentatively TRBD1 or TRBD2 (5 bases each). This CDR3 contains 17 residues. V shed 6 bases and J shed 4 bases, with 22 bases lying between them. Germline V gene data show CDR1 as MNHEY and CDR2 as SVGEGT. The DNA of the CDR3 is TGTGCCAGCAGGAGCCTCGAGGGGCTTAACACATACAATGAGCAGTTCTTC. This translates into CASRSLEGLNTYNEQFF.

The chain uses TRBV4-3 and TRBJ1-1; no clear D. The CDR3 length is 15 residues. Between the trimmed V and J ends, which lost 0 bases and 0 bases, there was a span of 8 bases. Per germline, CDR1 LGHNA and CDR2 YSLEER. CDR3 in amino acids: CASSQEPVMNTEAFF. The CDR3 DNA follows: TGCGCCAGCAGCCAAGAACCCGTCATGAACACTGAAGCTTTCTTT.

The V gene is TRBV5-6, the J gene TRBJ2-7; D is unresolved. CDR3 length equals 12 residues. Germline values: CDR1 SGHDT, CDR2 YYEEEE. The V end was cut by 8 bases, the J end by 7 bases, with 16 bases between. The CDR3 sequence: CARPSSKREQYF. The CDR3 DNA is TGTGCCAGACCGAGCTCCAAGAGGGAGCAGTACTTC.

This chain connects TRBV5-5 to TRBJ1-2; possibly TRBD1 for D (5 bases). The CDR3 runs to 15 residues. V was pared by 4 bases and J by 4 bases, with 17 bases between. CDR1 is SGHKS, CDR2 YYEKEE, per germline (reference sequence). This CDR3 reads CASSDTGPTAYGYTF. CDR3 nucleotides: TGTGCCAGCAGCGACACAGGCCCGACGGCCTATGGCTACACCTTC.

This clonotype has more than one count but fewer than ten. The chain carries TRBV19 and TRBJ2-3, with D maybe TRBD1 (6 bases). Trimming stripped 6 bases from V and 4 bases from J, with 14 bases between. Germline values: CDR1 LNHDA, CDR2 SQIVND (reference sequence). The CDR3 is 14 amino acids. CDR3 nucleotides: TGTGCCAGTAGACGCTCAGGGGTTTCAGATACGCAGTATTTT. It specifies CASRRSGVSDTQYF.

There are a few counts of this clonotype. The chain couples TRBV4-1 to TRBJ1-5; D is uncertain. Trimming took 0 bases from V and 6 from J, leaving 12 bases between them. Germline assignment: CDR1 MGHRA and CDR2 YSYEKL. The CDR3 runs to 15 residues. CDR3 in amino acids: CASSQDELSGQPQHF. The CDR3 bases are TGCGCCAGCAGCCAAGATGAACTATCGGGTCAGCCCCAGCATTTT.

This clonotype has only a few counts. The chain joins TRBV20-1 to TRBJ2-5; D possibly corresponds to TRBD1 (5 bases). Germline CDR1 reads DFQATT; CDR2 reads SNEGSKA (reference sequence). Trimming stripped 1 base from V and 5 bases from J, with 11 bases between. This CDR3 has 13 residues. The CDR3 nucleotides read TGCAGTGCTAGAGGGCACAGGCGGGAGACCCAGTACTTC. This codes for CSARGHRRETQYF.

The chain combines TRBV4-2 with TRBJ2-5, with D possibly matching TRBD1 (6 bases). Trimming cost V 3 bases and J 5 bases, with 10 bases left between them. Germline lookup yields CDR1 LGHNA and CDR2 YNFKEQ. CDR3 length: 13 residues. DNA of the CDR3: TGTGCCAGCAGCCAGTACAGGGATGAGACCCAGTACTTC. As protein: CASSQYRDETQYF.

The chain couples TRBV2 to TRBJ2-7; D not certain. Germline assignment: CDR1 SNHLY and CDR2 FYNNEI. The length of the CDR3 is 12 residues. Trimming took 1 base from V and 3 from J, leaving 4 bases between them. CDR3 loop: CASSEGFYEQYF. The CDR3 nucleotides are TGTGCCAGCAGTGAAGGGTTCTACGAGCAGTACTTC.

The V and J genes are TRBV7-2 and TRBJ1-5, with a possible D match to TRBD1 (5 bases). Trimming shortened V by 2 bases and J by 7 bases, and 15 bases separated the two germline ends. This CDR3 spans 15 amino acids. CDR1 and CDR2 from the germline V gene are SGHTA and FQGNSA. The CDR3 protein is CASSLSAIRGQPQHF. The CDR3 DNA reads as TGTGCCAGCAGCTTATCTGCGATACGGGGGCAGCCCCAGCATTTT.

The rearrangement links TRBV18 to TRBJ2-4, with D unresolved. The germline V and J ends were trimmed by 6 bases and 0 bases, with 18 bases remaining between them. Germline V gene data show CDR1 as KGHSH and CDR2 as LQKENI. This CDR3 spans 17 amino acids. The chain's CDR3 is CASSPPGSRIAKNIQYF. For the CDR3, the DNA is TGTGCCAGCTCCCCCCCGGGTTCCCGAATAGCCAAAAACATTCAGTACTTC.

This rearrangement joins TRBV29-1 to TRBJ2-3; maybe TRBD1 (6 bases). The germline gives CDR1 SQVTM, CDR2 ANQGSEA. V lost 2 bases and J 5 bases, leaving 11 bases between the germline ends. The CDR3 totals 13 residues. The chain's CDR3 is CSVELGAGDTQYF. In DNA, the CDR3 is TGCAGCGTTGAATTGGGGGCAGGAGATACGCAGTATTTT.

This chain uses TRBV7-2 with TRBJ2-7; no reliable D call. The ends were cut back, 2 bases at V and 6 bases at J, with 11 bases in the middle. The V gene's germline CDR1 is SGHTA and CDR2 FQGNSA. This CDR3 has 13 residues. The CDR3 sequence is CASSLSNKGEQYF. The CDR3 coding sequence is TGTGCCAGCAGCTTATCAAATAAGGGCGAGCAGTACTTC.

The CDR3 DNA follows: TGTGCCAGCAGTGTAGGGGGGAGGGCCTCCTACGAGCAGTACTTC. Amino acids: CASSVGGRASYEQYF. This chain uses TRBV2 with TRBJ2-7; D might be TRBD2 (7 bases). V was shortened by 4 bases and J by 0 bases, with 13 bases between the two germline ends. The length of the CDR3 is 15 residues. Per the germline V gene, CDR1 is SNHLY and CDR2 is FYNNEI.

This chain uses TRBV30 with TRBJ1-5; D remains unclear. The CDR3 has 14 amino acids. Germline CDR1 GTSNPN, CDR2 SVGIG (reference sequence). V lost 5 bases and J 5 bases, leaving 16 bases between the germline ends. The CDR3 bases are TGTGCCTGGGGGGAGGCTCTCCCCCATCAGCCCCAGCATTTT. Its protein is CAWGEALPHQPQHF.

The sample holds many counts of this clonotype. V is TRBV29-1 and J is TRBJ2-2; D may be TRBD2 (6 bases). CDR3 size: 15 residues. Deletions cut 4 bases from V and 1 base from J, with 13 bases between. Germline-derived CDR1 and CDR2 are SQVTM and ANQGSEA. The CDR3 DNA sequence: TGCAGCGTTGCGGCCCACGGGAGGAACACCGGGGAGCTGTTTTTT. The encoded protein is CSVAAHGRNTGELFF.

This clonotype turned up a few times. CDR3 nucleotide sequence: TGTGCCAGCAGTTCCGGAGGTCGCTCCTACGAGCAGTACTTC. This encodes CASSSGGRSYEQYF. This chain connects TRBV7-2 to TRBJ2-7; possibly TRBD2 for D (5 bases). The germline V and J ends were trimmed by 6 bases and 0 bases, with 12 bases remaining between them. Germline CDR1 is SGHTA and CDR2 is FQGNSA. The CDR3 totals 14 residues.